This T cell receptor (beta chain) was recorded in a study of vaccination and CD4 T cells after COVID-19. Treatment given: approximately nine-day PBMC culture with coronavirus spike peptide pools or control peptides (ViraFEST assay). This CDR3 spans 15 amino acids. Looked up from germline, CDR1 is MNHEY and CDR2 is SVGAGI. Trimming cost V 3 bases and J 7 bases, with 15 bases left between them. This clonotype is deemed medium-sized. What it recognizes is unknown. The Oncomine TCR Beta short-read assay was applied to DNA of cultured CD4+ T cells. TCRdb fed the PCR reads into MiXCR, producing one record per CDR3 protein. Of 15,000 to 20,000 distinct CDR3 sequences listed, around half are singletons.

J is TRBJ2-2 and V is TRBV6-5, with D perhaps TRBD2 (7 bases). The sequence was obtained from a human donor who had recovered from COVID-19. The starting material was CD4+ T cells from blood, cultured in vitro, obtained before SARS-CoV-2 vaccination. The CDR3 nucleotides read TGTGCCAGCAGTTATGGGGGGGCGCAGGGCGGGGAGCTGTTTTTT. This sequence encodes CASSYGGAQGGELFF.